This TCR beta chain originates from a study of blood T cell repertoires in COVID-19. The repertoire was sequenced with immunoSEQ multiplex PCR; TCRdb's copy has only in-frame clones and lacks some. The sample holds 290,000 or so clones, 90% seen once. Germline CDR1 MNHEY, CDR2 SMNVEV (reference sequence). V lost 0 bases to trimming and J lost 0 bases, with 6 bases between them. The CDR3 length is 15 residues. V is TRBV27 and J is TRBJ1-5; D gene ambiguous. This TCR derives from a woman younger than 45 who had recovered from COVID-19. Sequencing was done on a sample of PBMCs or T cells enriched from blood (not recorded which). CDR3 amino acids: CASSLSLYSNQPQHF. The CDR3 region has the DNA TGTGCCAGCAGTTTATCACTGTATAGCAATCAGCCCCAGCATTTT.